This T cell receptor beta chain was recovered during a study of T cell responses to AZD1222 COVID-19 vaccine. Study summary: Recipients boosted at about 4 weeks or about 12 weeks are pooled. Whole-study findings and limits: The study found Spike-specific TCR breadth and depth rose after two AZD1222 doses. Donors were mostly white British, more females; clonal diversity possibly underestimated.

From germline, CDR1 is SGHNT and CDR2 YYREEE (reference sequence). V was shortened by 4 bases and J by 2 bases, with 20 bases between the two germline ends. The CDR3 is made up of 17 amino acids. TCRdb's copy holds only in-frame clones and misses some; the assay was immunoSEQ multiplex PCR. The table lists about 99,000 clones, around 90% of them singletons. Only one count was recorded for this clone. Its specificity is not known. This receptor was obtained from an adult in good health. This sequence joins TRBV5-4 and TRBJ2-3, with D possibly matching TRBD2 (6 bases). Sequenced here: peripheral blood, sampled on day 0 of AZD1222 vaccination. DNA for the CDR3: TGTGCCAGCAGCCCCCGCCCCCGGGGGAAACTCACAGATACGCAGTATTTT. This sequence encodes CASSPRPRGKLTDTQYF.